Reported below is one T cell receptor beta chain. The sample is drawn from a study of blood T cell repertoires in COVID-19. At the level of the study: Acute and convalescent COVID-19 samples came from the United States, Italy and Spain. Sources were T cells, B-cell-depleted T cells, or PBMCs; the material itself was cDNA or gDNA.

Per the original data handling: How many nucleated cells were present was estimated from reference gene primer amplification. Sequencing used immunoSEQ multiplex PCR; TCRdb keeps in-frame clones, though not all of them. That table furnishes V, J and clone size, whereas the DNA furnished D and trimming. The repertoire consists of a few hundred thousand clones, with roughly nine tenths occurring once and the leading ten covering around 5.9%. Per the germline V gene, CDR1 is SGHAT and CDR2 is FQNNGV. The CDR3 spans 14 residues. Trimming left V 4 bases short and J 0 bases short, with 9 bases between. This rearrangement joins TRBV11-2 to TRBJ1-1; D is undetermined. The material sequenced was peripheral blood. The sequence was collected from a man aged 55 to 69 with acute or convalescent COVID-19. The CDR3 region is CASSSTWVNTEAFF. The CDR3 region has the DNA TGTGCCAGCAGCTCGACATGGGTGAACACTGAAGCTTTCTTT. The full variable domain, in which reference TRBV11-2 and TRBJ1-1 provide the parts outside the CDR3, is EAGVAQSPRYKIIEKRQSVAFWCNPISGHATLYWYQQILGQGPKLLIQFQNNGVVDDSQLPKDRFSAERLKGVDSTLKIQPAKLEDSAVYLCASSSTWVNTEAFFGQGTRLTVV.